One and the same sample provided the 19 T cell receptor beta chains below, sequenced in a study of memory CD4+ T cells and cytomegalovirus serostatus. Single viable CD3+CD4+CD8-CD45RO+ cells were sorted as the memory CD4+ T cells. Sequenced by immunoSEQ multiplex PCR; TCRdb stores in-frame clones only, minus some. The data contain about 44,000 clones, over 60% of them singletons. Sequences were obtained from memory CD4+ T cells from blood. These TCRs come from an adult in good health and CMV-seronegative.

This chain uses TRBV6-5 with TRBJ2-1, with D possibly TRBD2 on 5 matching bases. Germline V gene sequence: CDR1 MNHEY, CDR2 SVGAGI. This CDR3 spans 13 amino acids. V dropped 5 bases and J dropped 5 bases, with 10 bases sitting between them. The CDR3 region is CASSKDLHNEQFF. The CDR3 nucleotides are TGTGCCAGCAGTAAGGACTTACACAATGAGCAGTTCTTC.

DNA for the CDR3: TGTGCCAGCAGCAAACCGGGACTAGCGGGAGGGGGGGGCACAGATACGCAGTATTTT. This encodes CASSKPGLAGGGGTDTQYF. This rearrangement joins TRBV7-2 to TRBJ2-3; 16 nucleotides match TRBD2. Losses at the gene ends were 5 bases for V and 1 base for J; bases not matched to a gene: 9. CDR1 SGHTA and CDR2 FQGNSA come from the germline V gene. The CDR3 is 19 amino acids.

V and J are TRBV4-1 and TRBJ1-1; D remains unclear. Trimming cost V 1 base and J 1 base, with 7 bases left between them. The CDR3 is made up of 14 amino acids. Germline V gives CDR1 MGHRA, CDR2 YSYEKL. The CDR3 spells CASSQVGANTEAFF. CDR3 nucleotides: TGCGCCAGCAGCCAAGTAGGCGCGAACACTGAAGCTTTCTTT.

The chain joins TRBV7-2 to TRBJ1-2; D is perhaps TRBD1 (5 bases). Germline CDR1 SGHTA, CDR2 FQGNSA. This CDR3 is built from 14 residues. Trimming stripped 2 bases from V and 4 bases from J, with 11 bases between. The CDR3 sequence is CASSLLRDSYGYTF. CDR3 coding DNA: TGTGCCAGCAGCTTATTGCGAGACAGCTATGGCTACACCTTC. The whole variable domain, remainder taken from reference TRBV7-2 and TRBJ1-2, is GAGVSQSPSNKVTEKGKDVELRCDPISGHTALYWYRQSLGQGLEFLIYFQGNSAPDKSGLPSDRFSAERTGGSVSTLTIQRTQQEDSAVYLCASSLLRDSYGYTFGSGTRLTVV.

CDR3 in DNA: TGTGCCAGCTCACCATACAGGGGAAGGGGCTACACCTTC. This codes for CASSPYRGRGYTF. This rearrangement joins TRBV18 to TRBJ1-2; the match to TRBD1 covers 7 bases. The germline CDR1 and CDR2 sequences are KGHSH and LQKENI. The CDR3 length is 13 residues. J gave up 8 bases and V 2 bases, and 5 bases lay outside the gene matches.

This rearrangement joins TRBV7-9 to TRBJ1-2, with 9 nucleotides matching TRBD1. V lost 4 bases, J lost 4 bases, and 10 bases stayed unmatched. Germline lookup yields CDR1 SEHNR and CDR2 FQNEAQ (reference sequence). The CDR3 extends over 16 amino acids. DNA for the CDR3: TGTGCCAGCAGCTCCTTGGGACAGGGTGGCGGCTATGGCTACACCTTC. Its translation: CASSSLGQGGGYGYTF.

This CDR3 is CASRTGNEKLFF. In DNA, the CDR3 is TGTGCCAGCAGGACGGGTAATGAAAAACTGTTTTTT. The chain couples TRBV6-5 to TRBJ1-4; D is unclear. Trimming cost V 6 bases and J 4 bases, with 6 bases left between them. CDR3 length equals 12 residues. Germline CDR1 reads MNHEY; CDR2 reads SVGAGI.

The chain combines TRBV9 with TRBJ1-2; D is ambiguous. V dropped 4 bases and J dropped 3 bases, with 10 bases sitting between them. Germline V gene sequence: CDR1 SGDLS, CDR2 YYNGEE. This CDR3 has 13 residues. The CDR3 loop is CASSPRVDYGYTF. CDR3 in DNA: TGTGCCAGCAGCCCAAGGGTGGACTATGGCTACACCTTC.

This clone came up once. The chain employs TRBV5-6 and TRBJ1-1; 8 nucleotides agree with TRBD1. CDR3 length equals 14 residues. V shed 1 base, J shed 3 bases, and the junction held 2 bases outside the gene matches. Per the germline V gene, CDR1 is SGHDT and CDR2 is YYEEEE. The CDR3 bases are TGTGCCAGCAGCTTGAACAGGGGGGACACTGAAGCTTTCTTT. This translates into CASSLNRGDTEAFF.

In its sample, this clone was seen once. This chain joins TRBV5-8 and TRBJ2-1; D gene unclear. V was pared by 2 bases and J by 2 bases, with 11 bases between. Germline values: CDR1 SGHTS, CDR2 YDEGEE. CDR3 length: 15 residues. For the CDR3, the DNA is TGTGCCAGCAGCTTCGGCGGTCCCACCTACAATGAGCAGTTCTTC. Its translation is CASSFGGPTYNEQFF. Together with reference TRBV5-8 and TRBJ2-1, the CDR3 gives the full variable domain: EAGVTQSPTHLIKTRGQQATLRCSPISGHTSVYWYQQALGLGLQFLLWYDEGEERNRGNFPPRFSGRQFPNYSSELNVNALELEDSALYLCASSFGGPTYNEQFFGPGTRLTVL.

The chain recombines TRBV5-5 with TRBJ1-1, with D tentatively TRBD1 (5 bases). The CDR3 extends over 14 amino acids. Germline CDR1 is SGHKS and CDR2 is YYEKEE (reference sequence). V dropped 0 bases and J dropped 5 bases, with 11 bases sitting between them. CDR3 nucleotide sequence: TGTGCCAGCAGCTTGGCTCCAGGGTCGACTGAAGCTTTCTTT. This sequence encodes CASSLAPGSTEAFF.

This clone is labeled medium-sized (0.01 to 0.1%). CDR3 coding DNA: TGTGCCAGCAGCGGGGGACTAGCGGGAGTGGGGGAGCAGTTCTTC. Translation gives CASSGGLAGVGEQFF. The genes are TRBV9 and TRBJ2-1; 14 bases are shared with TRBD2. The CDR3 length is 15 residues. Trimming removed 3 bases from V and 10 bases from J; junction bases left unmatched: 6. In germline, CDR1 is SGDLS, CDR2 YYNGEE. Looking up the rest from reference TRBV9 and TRBJ2-1 gives the full variable domain: DSGVTQTPKHLITATGQRVTLRCSPRSGDLSVYWYQQSLDQGLQFLIQYYNGEERAKGNILERFSAQQFPDLHSELNLSSLELGDSALYFCASSGGLAGVGEQFFGPGTRLTVL.

This rearrangement joins TRBV27 to TRBJ1-1; no reliable D call. The CDR3 extends over 14 amino acids. The V and J ends lost 8 bases and 0 bases respectively, with 13 bases between them. CDR1 and CDR2 from the germline V gene are MNHEY and SMNVEV (reference sequence). The CDR3 DNA follows: TGTGCCAGCCGGGCTGGAACCATGAACACTGAAGCTTTCTTT. Its translation is CASRAGTMNTEAFF.

V and J are TRBV5-1 and TRBJ2-2; 8 nucleotides match TRBD1. V lost 1 base to trimming and J lost 6 bases; unmatched junction nucleotides: 2. The CDR3 runs 14 residues. Looked up from germline, CDR1 is SGHRS and CDR2 is YFSETQ. In nucleotides, the CDR3 is TGCGCCAGCAGCTTGCAGGGGGCTTCCGGGGAGCTGTTTTTT. It is translated as CASSLQGASGELFF.

The chain couples TRBV18 to TRBJ1-3, with D hard to call. With 4 bases removed from V and 4 bases from J, the gap between germline ends came to 17 bases. CDR3 length: 16 residues. Germline CDR1 is KGHSH and CDR2 is LQKENI. CDR3: CASSLLSPPGGNTIYF. CDR3 nucleotide sequence: TGTGCCAGCTCACTCCTCAGCCCGCCGGGAGGAAACACCATATATTTT.

Turning to this clone: An end of the junction does not agree with germline; a read error may underlie this. The V gene is TRBV7-7, the J gene TRBJ2-5; possible D gene TRBD2, 6 bases. The CDR3 is 15 residues long. From germline, CDR1 is SSHAT and CDR2 FNYEAQ (reference sequence). CDR3 coding DNA: TGTGCTAGCAGCGGCGGGACTTCCAGGGCGGAGACCCAGTACTTC. Protein product: CASSGGTSRAETQYF.

The J gene is TRBJ1-5, the V gene TRBV28; D might be TRBD1 (6 bases). Germline CDR1 is MDHEN and CDR2 is SYDVKM. This CDR3 has 17 residues. Trimming removed 5 bases at V and 1 base at J, with 18 bases between. The CDR3: CASSTPPGALSNQPQHF. CDR3 DNA sequence: TGTGCCAGCAGTACTCCCCCAGGGGCCCTGAGCAATCAGCCCCAGCATTTT.

J is TRBJ2-1 and V is TRBV4-1; 7 nucleotides agree with TRBD1. Germline lookup yields CDR1 MGHRA and CDR2 YSYEKL. The CDR3 covers 16 residues. With V trimmed by 3 bases and J by 9 bases, 14 bases remained unmatched. The CDR3 nucleotides are TGCGCCAGCAGCCAGGGACAGATCGGAATTGGCGGTGAGCAGTTCTTC. Translated: CASSQGQIGIGGEQFF.

The V gene is TRBV11-2, the J gene TRBJ2-7; D is possibly TRBD2 (7 bases). V lost 6 bases and J 7 bases, leaving 19 bases between the germline ends. The germline V gene has CDR1 SGHAT and CDR2 FQNNGV. CDR3 size: 14 residues. CDR3 in DNA: TGTGCCAGCAGACACCCGAGGGGGGGGCAGGAGCAGTACTTC. The encoded protein is CASRHPRGGQEQYF.